This TCR beta chain was identified during a study of blood T cell repertoires in COVID-19. Study at large: Researchers got acute and convalescent COVID-19 samples from the United States, Italy and Spain. T cells, B-cell-depleted T cells, or PBMCs provided the cDNA or gDNA that served as material.

Per the original data handling: Amplification with reference gene primers provided the estimates of nucleated cell counts. Profiled with immunoSEQ multiplex PCR; TCRdb holds only in-frame clones, not every one. That table gives V, J and clone size, and the DNA gave D and trimming. The sample lists some 190,000 clones; approximately 86% were seen once. CDR3 length equals 15 residues. V was pared by 5 bases and J by 0 bases, with 11 bases between. Germline CDR1 reads LNHDA; CDR2 reads SQIVND (reference sequence). This clone appeared a few times. The material sequenced was peripheral blood. This chain connects TRBV19 to TRBJ1-5; D is possibly TRBD1 (5 bases). The sequence was collected from a woman aged 80 or older with active or convalescent COVID-19. The CDR3 region is CASSLSGLSNQPQHF. In DNA form, the CDR3 reads TGTGCCAGTAGTCTCTCAGGGCTTAGCAATCAGCCCCAGCATTTT.